This is a list of T cell receptor beta chains from one sample in a study of early T cells in non-severe SARS-CoV-2 infection. TCRdb itself ran the 5' RACE reads through MiXCR, one entry per CDR3 protein. The sample shows about 25,000 distinct CDR3 sequences, roughly 4% of them seen only once. Sequenced material: whole blood. The receptors derive from an adult who was a healthcare worker with PCR-confirmed SARS-CoV-2 infection or an uninfected control (not recorded which). Both conserved end residues are part of each CDR3. D genes are given only for firm matches. Where a row states a size, it is once, few, many or the class of an expanded clone; other rows omit it.

d_call: TRBD2; v_call: TRBV5-1; j_call: TRBJ2-1; clone_size: few; cdr3_nt: TGCGCCAGCAGCCCGGAGGGAATCCCGGGGGGCTCCTACAATGAGCAGTTCTTC; cdr3_aa: CASSPEGIPGGSYNEQFF
d_call: NA; v_call: TRBV6-5; j_call: TRBJ1-1; clone_size: many; cdr3_nt: TGTGCCAGCAGCCATAGAGGGGAGAACACTGAAGCTTTCTTT; cdr3_aa: CASSHRGENTEAFF
d_call: NA; v_call: TRBV28; j_call: TRBJ2-2; clone_size: many; cdr3_nt: TGTGCCAGCAGTTTACCCGGACCGAATGGACCCACCGGGGAGCTGTTTTTT; cdr3_aa: CASSLPGPNGPTGELFF
d_call: TRBD2; v_call: TRBV2; j_call: TRBJ2-1; clone_size: NA; cdr3_nt: TGTGCCAGCAGTGAACTAGGACTAGCGGGAGGGAGGGATGAGCAGTTCTTC; cdr3_aa: CASSELGLAGGRDEQFF
d_call: TRBD2; v_call: TRBV18; j_call: TRBJ2-1; clone_size: many; cdr3_nt: TGTGCCAGCTCCTACCCGGGACTAGCGGATGAGCAGTTCTTC; cdr3_aa: CASSYPGLADEQFF
d_call: NA; v_call: TRBV4-1; j_call: TRBJ1-4; clone_size: NA; cdr3_nt: TGCGCCAGCAGCCAAGATGGGGCAGGTGAGGAAAAACTGTTTTTT; cdr3_aa: CASSQDGAGEEKLFF
d_call: TRBD1; v_call: TRBV7-2; j_call: TRBJ2-3; clone_size: few; cdr3_nt: TGTGCCAGCAGCTTAGCCCCAGGGACAGCACAAAGTGAGCAGTATTTT; cdr3_aa: CASSLAPGTAQSEQYF
d_call: TRBD2; v_call: TRBV5-1; j_call: TRBJ2-3; clone_size: few; cdr3_nt: TGCGCCAGCAGCTTACCCTTGGCACAACAGACTAGCGGGAGGCAGATTGCGCAGTATTTT; cdr3_aa: CASSLPLAQQTSGRQIAQYF
d_call: NA; v_call: TRBV7-9; j_call: TRBJ2-3; clone_size: many; cdr3_nt: TGTGCCAGCAGCTTAGGCGGCAGTGGAAACACAGATACGCAGTATTTT; cdr3_aa: CASSLGGSGNTDTQYF
d_call: NA; v_call: TRBV12-3/TRBV12-4; j_call: TRBJ2-5; clone_size: many; cdr3_nt: TGTGCCAGCAGTGATATCCTTCAGGGAGTCCAAGAGACCCAGTACTTC; cdr3_aa: CASSDILQGVQETQYF
d_call: TRBD1; v_call: TRBV7-3; j_call: TRBJ1-2; clone_size: many; cdr3_nt: TGTGCCAGCAGCCCAGGGGGAGGCCTTGGCTACACCTTC; cdr3_aa: CASSPGGGLGYTF
d_call: NA; v_call: TRBV4-1; j_call: TRBJ2-3; clone_size: many; cdr3_nt: TGCGCCAGCAGCCAAGTCGACACAGATACGCAGTATTTT; cdr3_aa: CASSQVDTDTQYF
d_call: NA; v_call: TRBV6-1; j_call: TRBJ2-7; clone_size: few; cdr3_nt: TGTGCCAGCAGTGAGTTGGGCGAGCAGTACTTC; cdr3_aa: CASSELGEQYF
d_call: TRBD1; v_call: TRBV5-1; j_call: TRBJ2-1; clone_size: NA; cdr3_nt: TGCGCCAGCAGCTTGGCCGGGACAGAATACAATGAGCAGTTCTTC; cdr3_aa: CASSLAGTEYNEQFF
d_call: NA; v_call: TRBV18; j_call: TRBJ2-1; clone_size: many; cdr3_nt: TGTGCCAGCTCACTTACAGGGACAATAAATGAGCAGTTCTTC; cdr3_aa: CASSLTGTINEQFF
d_call: NA; v_call: TRBV5-1; j_call: TRBJ1-1; clone_size: many; cdr3_nt: TGCGCCAGCAGCTTGGGGGCCCACGGGAGCACTGAAGCTTTCTTT; cdr3_aa: CASSLGAHGSTEAFF
d_call: NA; v_call: TRBV6-6; j_call: TRBJ1-1; clone_size: many; cdr3_nt: TGTGCCAGCACCCGCGGAGTAGAGACTGAAGCTTTCTTT; cdr3_aa: CASTRGVETEAFF
d_call: NA; v_call: TRBV6-6; j_call: TRBJ2-6; clone_size: few; cdr3_nt: TGTGCCAGCAGTTACTGGGGGTCCGGGGCCAACGTCCTGACTTTC; cdr3_aa: CASSYWGSGANVLTF
d_call: TRBD2; v_call: TRBV7-3; j_call: TRBJ2-1; clone_size: few; cdr3_nt: TGTGCCAGCAGCCCCTGGACTAGCGGCTCCTACAATGAGCAGTTCTTC; cdr3_aa: CASSPWTSGSYNEQFF
d_call: NA; v_call: TRBV2; j_call: TRBJ2-5; clone_size: medium-sized; cdr3_nt: TGTGCCAGCAGTGGAGAGGAGTTGGTGGTAGGTGGGGAGACCCAGTACTTC; cdr3_aa: CASSGEELVVGGETQYF
d_call: NA; v_call: TRBV19; j_call: TRBJ2-3; clone_size: few; cdr3_nt: TGTGCCAGTAGTGCCCGAGACAGGGTATGGGCTAGCGGGAGCACAGATACGCAGTATTTT; cdr3_aa: CASSARDRVWASGSTDTQYF
d_call: NA; v_call: TRBV20-1; j_call: TRBJ1-1; clone_size: NA; cdr3_nt: TGCAGTGAATCGCGGGGCACTGAAGCTTTCTTT; cdr3_aa: CSESRGTEAFF
d_call: TRBD1; v_call: TRBV5-5; j_call: TRBJ2-5; clone_size: many; cdr3_nt: TGTGCCAGCAGCGTTGCTATTCACCCGGACAGGAACCAAGAGACCCAGTACTTC; cdr3_aa: CASSVAIHPDRNQETQYF
d_call: NA; v_call: TRBV7-2; j_call: TRBJ1-2; clone_size: many; cdr3_nt: TGTGCCAGCAGCTTAGTTGTCGCCGCGGGAAACTATGGCTACACCTTC; cdr3_aa: CASSLVVAAGNYGYTF
d_call: TRBD2; v_call: TRBV3-1; j_call: TRBJ2-1; clone_size: many; cdr3_nt: TGTGCCAGCAGCCATCACCGGCTAGCGGGGTCCTACAATGAGCAGTTCTTC; cdr3_aa: CASSHHRLAGSYNEQFF
d_call: NA; v_call: TRBV12-3/TRBV12-4; j_call: TRBJ2-1; clone_size: many; cdr3_nt: TGTGCCAGCAGTTTAGTTCAGGGAGGTCGAAATGAGCAGTTCTTC; cdr3_aa: CASSLVQGGRNEQFF
d_call: NA; v_call: TRBV4-1; j_call: TRBJ2-7; clone_size: many; cdr3_nt: TGCGCCAGCAGCCAGAGAGGGACCAGTACCTACGAGCAGTACTTC; cdr3_aa: CASSQRGTSTYEQYF
d_call: NA; v_call: TRBV2; j_call: TRBJ2-3; clone_size: many; cdr3_nt: TGTGCCAGCAGTGACAGGAGCACAGATACGCAGTATTTT; cdr3_aa: CASSDRSTDTQYF